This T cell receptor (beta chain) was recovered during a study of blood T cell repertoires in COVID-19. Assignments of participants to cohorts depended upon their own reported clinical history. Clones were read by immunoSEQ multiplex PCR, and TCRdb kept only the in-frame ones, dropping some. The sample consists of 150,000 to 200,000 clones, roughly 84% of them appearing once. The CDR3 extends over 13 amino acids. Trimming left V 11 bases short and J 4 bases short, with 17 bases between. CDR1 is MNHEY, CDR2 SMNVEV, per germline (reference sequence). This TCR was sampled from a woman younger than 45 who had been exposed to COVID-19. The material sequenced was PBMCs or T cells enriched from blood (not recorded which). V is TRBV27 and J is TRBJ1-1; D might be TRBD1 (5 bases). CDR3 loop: CAAGKAGSTEAFF. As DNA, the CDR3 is TGTGCCGCCGGTAAAGCAGGGTCCACTGAAGCTTTCTTT.